This T cell receptor beta chain was retrieved from a study of cytomegalovirus exposure and HLA in healthy donors. Study summary: The same platform used for the 666 first-cohort repertoires was also used for the approximately 120 validation repertoires, as a later analysis reported. Study results and caveats: Cytomegalovirus association was listed for under 200 TCR beta chains.

Generated by immunoSEQ multiplex PCR, the TCRdb table keeps only in-frame clones and is missing some. Of under 100,000 clones listed, roughly 96% were seen once; the top ten hold 0.6% to 0.85%. Donors came from a validation cohort of about 110 subjects, distinct from the first 666-subject cohort. This CDR3 comprises 14 residues. Trimming pared 0 bases from V and 4 bases from J, leaving 12 bases between. Germline V gene sequence: CDR1 GTSNPN, CDR2 SVGIG (reference sequence). For this clone: Its antigen is undetermined.

The chain recombines TRBV30 with TRBJ2-5; tentative D call: TRBD1 (5 bases). The source of this sequence is a man between 18 and 29 years old in good health and CMV-seronegative. The sequenced material came from PBMCs. Written as DNA, the CDR3 is TGTGCCTGGAGTGTAGGGTCAGGGCGAGAGACCCAGTACTTC. Translation: CAWSVGSGRETQYF.